This is a list of T cell receptor beta chains from one sample in a study of T cell repertoires in cytomegalovirus infection. MiXCR was run by TCRdb on the reads, yielding one entry per CDR3 protein. Here the sample spans approximately 500,000 distinct CDR3 sequences, 16% being singletons. The sequenced sample consisted of CD8+ T cells from PBMCs. The receptors shown here come from a human donor in good health (CMV status not recorded). Some clones in this sample may be carry-over from other donors' samples. Both conserved end residues are part of each CDR3. The D gene is left open where the match is weak. Only part of the rows carry a size: once, few, many, or a class if the clone is expanded.

TGTGCCATCAACCCGGGGGCAAGCTCTGGAAACACCATATATTTT	CAINPGASSGNTIYF	TRBV2	TRBJ1-3	15	-	-
TGTGCCAGCAGTTTAAGGTTGGGGAATGAGCAGTTCTTC	CASSLRLGNEQFF	TRBV12-3/TRBV12-4	TRBJ2-1	13	-	many
TGTGCCAGCAGCCCTTACCAAAGCTCCTACGAGCAGTACTTC	CASSPYQSSYEQYF	TRBV7-6	TRBJ2-7	14	-	many
TGTGCCAGCAGCGTCGGACTAGCGGCTTACGAGCAGTACTTC	CASSVGLAAYEQYF	TRBV7-2	TRBJ2-7	14	TRBD2	many
TGTGCCATCAGTGAGTCGACGGGGAACACTGAAGCTTTCTTT	CAISESTGNTEAFF	TRBV10-3	TRBJ1-1	14	-	many
TGTGCCAGCAGCTCCGGACGGAGACCGAATGAGCAGTTCTTC	CASSSGRRPNEQFF	TRBV7-3	TRBJ2-1	14	-	many
TGCTCCGGAGAAAAACTGTTTTTT	CSGEKLFF	TRBV12-3/TRBV12-4	TRBJ1-4	8	-	-
TGTGCCAGCAGTTTAGCAGGCCCGAACTATGGCTACACCTTC	CASSLAGPNYGYTF	TRBV12-3/TRBV12-4	TRBJ1-2	14	-	many
TGTGCCAGCAGCCAAGTGAGGGAGACCTACAATGAGCAGTTCTTC	CASSQVRETYNEQFF	TRBV3-1	TRBJ2-1	15	-	few
TGTGCCAGCAGCTTCAGTAGGGACGCTGAAGCTTTCTTT	CASSFSRDAEAFF	TRBV7-9	TRBJ1-1	13	-	many
TGTGCCAGCAGTGCGTTTGAGGATGGCAATCAGCCCCAGCATTTT	CASSAFEDGNQPQHF	TRBV6-2/TRBV6-3	TRBJ1-5	15	-	many
TGTGCCAGCAGCCAAGATCTGGACAGGGGCGCTGAAGCTTTCTTT	CASSQDLDRGAEAFF	TRBV3-1	TRBJ1-1	15	TRBD1	few
TGTGCCAGCAGCTTCCAGGGAGGCTACACCTTC	CASSFQGGYTF	TRBV11-2	TRBJ1-2	11	-	-
TGTGCCAGCAGTGTACGGGACAGAAACATTCAGTACTTC	CASSVRDRNIQYF	TRBV25-1	TRBJ2-4	13	TRBD1	-
TGTGCCAGCAGTTTTGACTTTTCTAGCACAGATACGCAGTATTTT	CASSFDFSSTDTQYF	TRBV28	TRBJ2-3	15	-	once
TGTGCCAGCAGTTCACTCCTCGGGGGGAGTGAAAAACTGTTTTTT	CASSSLLGGSEKLFF	TRBV27	TRBJ1-4	15	-	-
TGTGCCAGCAGTCTTCGACTAGCGGGGGGCCGAGATACGCAGTATTTT	CASSLRLAGGRDTQYF	TRBV27	TRBJ2-3	16	TRBD2	-